This TCR beta chain is drawn from a study of breast tumors, draining lymph nodes, adjacent tissues. TCRdb fed the multiplex PCR reads into MiXCR, producing one record per CDR3 protein. This sample has 150,000 to 200,000 distinct CDR3 sequences, with around 35% found just once. The CDR3 covers 13 residues. Germline V gives CDR1 SGHRS, CDR2 YFSETQ. In regard to this clonotype: Its antigen is unknown. A read error may produce the germline difference seen at one junction end.

Study observations and caveats: That most tumor T cells come from lymph nodes remained unproven. Most tumor T cells seemingly derive from lymph node, then expand in tumor. Tumors had less TCR diversity than lymph nodes, more than nontumor tissue. Compared with basal-like, luminal-like tumors shared significantly more repertoire with nontumor tissue.

Breast cancer patients provided tissue from their axillary draining lymph nodes. The specimen sequenced was axillary lymph node tissue. This receptor was identified in a female donor with breast cancer. Some clones in this sample may be carry-over from other donors' samples. J is TRBJ2-1 and V is TRBV5-1, with D unresolved. As DNA, the CDR3 is TGCGCCAGCAGCTTTAGCCCGTACAACGAGCAGTTCTTC. Its protein product is CASSFSPYNEQFF.